The sequence of this T cell receptor (beta chain) was determined in a study of blood T cell repertoires in COVID-19. Study-level background: Samples of COVID-19 (acute and convalescent) were obtained from the United States, Italy and Spain. In each case, the material was cDNA or gDNA derived from T cells, B-cell-depleted T cells, or PBMCs.

Participants, 18 to 89 years old, spanned more than 20 US areas. CDR1 is KGHSH and CDR2 is LQKENI in the germline V gene. Trimming cost V 3 bases and J 7 bases; bases outside gene matches: 6. The CDR3 consists of 15 residues. As processed by the authors: Reference gene primer amplification gave estimated nucleated cell counts. The protocol was immunoSEQ multiplex PCR, while the TCRdb copy is restricted to in-frame clones and leaves out a portion. V and J calls and clone size are given by that table; D and trimming were obtained from the DNA. This table has approximately 390,000 clones, approximately 88% appearing once. This clone was observed a single time.

Input material: PBMCs or T cells enriched from blood (not recorded which). This TCR was sampled from a woman aged 40 to 50 with acute COVID-19. The gene calls are TRBV18 and TRBJ2-1; 10 bases are shared with TRBD1. The CDR3 DNA sequence: TGTGCCAGCTCACCCGGGACAGGGGTACGGAATGAGCAGTTCTTC. Protein: CASSPGTGVRNEQFF.